One and the same sample provided the 29 T cell receptor beta chains below, sequenced in a study of CD8 T cells in ankylosing spondylitis. General study points: What seemed typical of ankylosing spondylitis blood was a TCR beta motif built from roughly eight highly homologous variants.

TCRdb reprocessed the 5' RACE reads with MiXCR, giving one entry per CDR3 protein. The table has hundreds of thousands of distinct CDR3 sequences, 25% to 30% seen once; the top ten hold about 0.92%. Their specific antigens are unknown. Input material: blood, either unsorted or a sorted T cell fraction (not recorded which). The origin of the receptors is a male donor with ankylosing spondylitis.

Only one count was recorded for this clonotype. The rearrangement joins TRBV5-6 to TRBJ2-3; no clear D. This CDR3 region has 16 residues. The germline V and J ends were trimmed by 2 bases and 2 bases, with 15 bases remaining between them. The germline V gene encodes CDR1 SGHDT and CDR2 YYEEEE. The CDR3 spells CASSLNWGVSTDTQYF. The CDR3 DNA reads as TGTGCCAGCAGCTTAAACTGGGGTGTTTCCACAGATACGCAGTATTTT.

The chain joins TRBV15 to TRBJ2-7; D gene unclear. Germline CDR1 and CDR2: LNHNV and YYDKDF (reference sequence). Trimming took off 1 base at V and 3 bases at J, with 4 bases between the two ends. The CDR3 covers 12 residues. The CDR3 coding sequence is TGTGCCACCAGCAGAGCTTACTACGAGCAGTACGTC. It is translated as CATSRAYYEQYV.

This clonotype was detected only a few times. The genes are TRBV29-1 and TRBJ1-1; 11 positions agree with TRBD1. Germline assignment: CDR1 SQVTM and CDR2 ANQGSEA. CDR3 length equals 15 residues. V shed 6 bases, J shed 3 bases, and the junction held 9 bases outside the gene matches. CDR3 sequence reads: CSVAGTGGIYTEAFF. DNA of the CDR3: TGCAGCGTCGCCGGGACAGGGGGGATTTACACTGAAGCTTTCTTT.

The CDR3 nucleotides read TGTGCCAGCTCACCATCCCGGGACCTTAAAGCGCAGTATTTT. Translated: CASSPSRDLKAQYF. The chain has TRBV18 and TRBJ2-3; D may be TRBD1 or TRBD2 (5 bases each). CDR3 size: 14 residues. Deletions cut 2 bases from V and 10 bases from J, with 16 bases between. Germline V gene lookup returns CDR1 KGHSH and CDR2 LQKENI. Complete variable domain (other parts from reference TRBV18 and TRBJ2-3): NAGVMQNPRHLVRRRGQEARLRCSPMKGHSHVYWYRQLPEEGLKFMVYLQKENIIDESGMPKERFSAEFPKEGPSILRIQQVVRGDSAAYFCASSPSRDLKAQYFGPGTRLTVL.

The J gene is TRBJ2-1, the V gene TRBV29-1, with D unresolved. This CDR3 is 12 amino acids long. From germline, CDR1 is SQVTM and CDR2 ANQGSEA. The germline V and J ends were trimmed by 7 bases and 2 bases, with 9 bases remaining between them. The CDR3 DNA is TGCAGCGCCGGTTGGGCCTACAATGAGCAGTTCTTC. Translation: CSAGWAYNEQFF.

This clonotype occurred a few times. The V and J genes are TRBV9 and TRBJ1-6, with D unresolved. Trimming stripped 3 bases from V and 8 bases from J, with 21 bases between. The CDR3 spans 17 residues. Germline lookup yields CDR1 SGDLS and CDR2 YYNGEE. CDR3 DNA: TGTGCCAGCAGCGCTTTGGCCGTCTCAACGGCCGATTCACCCCTCCACTTT. Amino acids: CASSALAVSTADSPLHF.

The table lists this clonotype with a few counts. V gene TRBV29-1 combines with J gene TRBJ2-7, with 11 nucleotides matching TRBD2. The ends lost 7 bases at V and 0 bases at J; junction bases unmatched: 11. The CDR3 is 16 residues long. The germline V gene has CDR1 SQVTM and CDR2 ANQGSEA. The CDR3 DNA is TGCAGCGCCGTGTCGGGACTAGCGGTACACTCCTACGAGCAGTACTTC. This codes for CSAVSGLAVHSYEQYF.

This clonotype was observed a single time. The chain is built from TRBV20-1 and TRBJ2-1; D call uncertain. CDR1 is DFQATT and CDR2 is SNEGSKA in the germline V gene (reference sequence). V was clipped by 2 bases and J by 6 bases, with 11 bases between them. The CDR3 length is 13 residues. The CDR3 here is CSARKPQINEQFF. CDR3 DNA sequence: TGCAGTGCTAGAAAGCCACAGATCAATGAGCAGTTCTTC.

Ten or more counts support this clonotype. This chain connects TRBV6-1 to TRBJ2-7, with a tentative D call TRBD1 (6 bases). The V gene lost 2 bases and the J gene lost 2 bases, with 10 bases spanning the gap. The CDR3 is made up of 14 amino acids. CDR1 MNHNS and CDR2 SASEGT come from the germline V gene. CDR3 sequence reads: CASSENEGAYEQYV. CDR3 sequence (DNA): TGTGCCAGCAGTGAAAATGAGGGGGCCTACGAGCAGTACGTC.

The chain is built from TRBV20-1 and TRBJ2-3, with TRBD2 as a possible D gene (6 bases). Trimming shortened V by 6 bases and J by 1 base, and 17 bases separated the two germline ends. CDR1 is DFQATT, CDR2 SNEGSKA, per germline (reference sequence). The CDR3 sequence is 15 residues long. The CDR3 nucleotides read TGCAGTGCCCCGAAGGCACTAGCCGGCACAGATACGCAGTATTTT. Translating it yields CSAPKALAGTDTQYF.

The V gene is TRBV20-1, the J gene TRBJ1-1; 7 bases map to TRBD1. This CDR3 is 17 amino acids long. V dropped 0 bases and J dropped 1; count of bases not matched to a gene: 11. CDR1 is DFQATT, CDR2 SNEGSKA, per germline (reference sequence). This chain's CDR3 is CSARDPRTGPGNTEAFF. CDR3 DNA: TGCAGTGCTAGAGATCCTCGGACAGGCCCGGGGAACACTGAAGCTTTCTTT.

The V gene is TRBV7-2, the J gene TRBJ1-2; 10 nucleotides align to TRBD1. Losses at the gene ends were 1 base for V and 6 bases for J; bases not matched to a gene: 8. This CDR3 region has 16 residues. Germline V lookup: CDR1 SGHTA, CDR2 FQGNSA. For the CDR3, the DNA is TGTGCCAGCAGCTTAGTGGGACAGGGGATCAGCGATGGCTACACCTTC. This codes for CASSLVGQGISDGYTF.

This clonotype was seen only a few times. V usage is TRBV20-1 and J usage is TRBJ2-7; D remains ambiguous. The V gene's germline CDR1 is DFQATT and CDR2 SNEGSKA (reference sequence). V lost 5 bases and J 1 base, leaving 18 bases between the germline ends. The CDR3 has 15 residues. The CDR3 here is CSAPPGRPESYEQYF. The CDR3 region has the DNA TGCAGTGCTCCGCCCGGCCGGCCCGAATCCTACGAGCAGTACTTC.

The gene calls are TRBV6-2 or TRBV6-3 and TRBJ1-5; 8 bases match TRBD1. The ends lost 2 bases at V and 12 bases at J; junction bases unmatched: 6. Per germline, CDR1 MNHEY and CDR2 SVGEGT. CDR3 length: 13 amino acids. The CDR3 DNA sequence: TGTGCCAGCAGTTACCGGACACAGGGGGGCCAGCATTTT. Encoded protein: CASSYRTQGGQHF.

The chain has TRBV12-3 or TRBV12-4 and TRBJ2-1, with TRBD2 matching over 8 bases. The ends lost 6 bases at V and 3 bases at J; junction bases unmatched: 4. This CDR3 contains 14 residues. The CDR3 sequence: CASRSGGGYNEQFF. The CDR3 DNA follows: TGTGCCAGCAGGTCGGGAGGGGGCTACAATGAGCAGTTCTTC.

The rearrangement uses TRBV29-1 and TRBJ2-7; TRBD2 agrees at 8 bases. After removal of 8 bases from V and 4 bases from J, the junction contained 13 bases not matched to a gene. CDR3 length: 14 residues. Germline CDR1 and CDR2: SQVTM and ANQGSEA. DNA of the CDR3: TGCAGCATTTTGTTGACTAGCGCCTCTTACGAGCAGTACTTC. Translated, it gives CSILLTSASYEQYF.

This clonotype has only a few counts. The chain couples TRBV4-1 to TRBJ2-7; tentatively, D is TRBD1 or TRBD2 (5 bases each). The germline V gene encodes CDR1 MGHRA and CDR2 YSYEKL. The ends were cut back, 5 bases at V and 4 bases at J, with 15 bases in the middle. The CDR3 consists of 14 residues. The CDR3 sequence is CASSEGRGTYEQYV. In DNA form, the CDR3 reads TGCGCCAGCAGCGAGGGGCGCGGAACTTACGAGCAGTACGTC.

This clonotype appeared many times. The rearrangement uses TRBV7-2 and TRBJ2-7, with 9 nucleotides matching TRBD2. The CDR3 contains 15 residues. Trimming took 1 base from V and 11 from J; bases not matched to a gene: 12. Germline-derived CDR1 and CDR2 are SGHTA and FQGNSA. CDR3 DNA: TGTGCCAGCAGCTTAGAAGTTCGTGGCGGGAGGGTGGAGTACTTC. This translates into CASSLEVRGGRVEYF.

Many counts were recorded for this clonotype. The chain links TRBV24-1 to TRBJ2-1; TRBD1 matches at 11 bases. V trimming: 7 bases; J trimming: 8 bases; junction bases outside the gene matches: 9. The CDR3 covers 15 residues. Germline assignment: CDR1 KGHDR and CDR2 SFDVKD. CDR3 amino acids: CATSRTGTGGDEQFF. CDR3 sequence (DNA): TGTGCCACCAGCCGAACCGGGACAGGGGGGGATGAGCAGTTCTTC.

V and J are TRBV7-2 and TRBJ2-7; 10 nucleotides line up with TRBD2. The junction had 10 bases not matched to a gene; V was cut back by 5 bases and J by 6 bases. The length of the CDR3 is 15 residues. The germline V gene has CDR1 SGHTA and CDR2 FQGNSA. The CDR3 reads CASSRLLAGKAEQYF. The CDR3 DNA reads as TGTGCCAGCAGCCGTCTACTAGCGGGAAAGGCCGAGCAGTACTTC. Based on the CDR3 plus reference TRBV7-2 and TRBJ2-7, the full variable domain is GAGVSQSPSNKVTEKGKDVELRCDPISGHTALYWYRQSLGQGLEFLIYFQGNSAPDKSGLPSDRFSAERTGGSVSTLTIQRTQQEDSAVYLCASSRLLAGKAEQYFGPGTRLTVT.

V is TRBV18 and J is TRBJ1-2, with TRBD1 identical over 8 bases. CDR1 KGHSH and CDR2 LQKENI come from the germline V gene. There are 16 residues in the CDR3. Trimming cost V 0 bases and J 6 bases; bases outside gene matches: 9. In DNA, the CDR3 is TGTGCCAGCTCACCACCCGACTCGTGGACAGGGAATGGCTACACCTTC. Its protein product is CASSPPDSWTGNGYTF.

This clonotype was seen many times. The rearrangement uses TRBV7-2 and TRBJ1-5; a weak D match, TRBD1 (5 bases). The CDR3 sequence is 15 residues long. V was clipped by 5 bases and J by 4 bases, with 15 bases between them. The germline gives CDR1 SGHTA, CDR2 FQGNSA. This CDR3 is CASSIRLGPNQPQHF. In nucleotides, the CDR3 is TGTGCCAGCAGCATAAGGTTGGGACCTAATCAGCCCCAGCATTTT. The whole variable domain, filled in from reference TRBV7-2 and TRBJ1-5, reads GAGVSQSPSNKVTEKGKDVELRCDPISGHTALYWYRQSLGQGLEFLIYFQGNSAPDKSGLPSDRFSAERTGGSVSTLTIQRTQQEDSAVYLCASSIRLGPNQPQHFGDGTRLSIL.

The V call is TRBV5-1, the J call TRBJ2-1; D not certain. Trimming stripped 4 bases from V and 5 bases from J, with 13 bases between. The CDR3 has 14 residues. Germline lookup yields CDR1 SGHRS and CDR2 YFSETQ. DNA for the CDR3: TGCGCCAGCAGCCCCGGACGGACGAACAATGAGCAGTTCTTC. Its translation: CASSPGRTNNEQFF.

This chain joins TRBV20-1 and TRBJ2-1, with D perhaps TRBD2 (5 bases). This CDR3 contains 14 residues. Trimming shortened V by 6 bases and J by 2 bases, and 14 bases separated the two germline ends. Per the germline V gene, CDR1 is DFQATT and CDR2 is SNEGSKA (reference sequence). CDR3 in amino acids: CSAKTPGAYNEQFF. Written as DNA, the CDR3 is TGCAGTGCCAAAACCCCCGGGGCCTACAATGAGCAGTTCTTC.

This clonotype was seen a handful of times. This chain uses TRBV9 with TRBJ2-1, with D tentatively TRBD1 (5 bases). Germline assignment: CDR1 SGDLS and CDR2 YYNGEE. CDR3 size: 15 residues. V gave up 0 bases and J gave up 3 bases, with 10 bases separating them. The CDR3 spells CASSVEPTGYNEQFF. The CDR3 region has the DNA TGTGCCAGCAGCGTAGAACCAACAGGCTACAATGAGCAGTTCTTC.

This clonotype was seen many times. The chain is built from TRBV12-3 or TRBV12-4 and TRBJ2-1; the match to TRBD2 covers 8 bases. Unmatched junction bases numbered 3, after V lost 5 bases and J lost 0 bases. The CDR3 consists of 15 residues. Here the CDR3 reads CASSLSGVSYNEQFF. In DNA form, the CDR3 reads TGTGCCAGCAGTCTTAGCGGGGTCTCCTACAATGAGCAGTTCTTC.

The chain employs TRBV12-3 or TRBV12-4 and TRBJ2-3, with D possibly TRBD2 on 6 matching bases. The CDR3 runs 16 residues. Trimming shortened V by 6 bases and J by 6 bases, and 22 bases separated the two germline ends. The CDR3 DNA reads as TGTGCCAGCAGGGGGGGTCAGGGCCTCTCCGTGGATACGCAGTATTTT. It encodes CASRGGQGLSVDTQYF.

The gene calls are TRBV12-3 or TRBV12-4 and TRBJ2-1, with TRBD2 identical over 9 bases. The CDR3 has 17 residues. V lost 6 bases, J lost 6 bases, and 15 bases stayed unmatched. CDR3 sequence reads: CASSPGLASGMGNEQFF. CDR3 nucleotides: TGTGCCAGCAGCCCGGGATTGGCTAGCGGGATGGGCAATGAGCAGTTCTTC.

V and J are TRBV7-9 and TRBJ2-7, with TRBD1 matching over 10 bases. Germline CDR1 and CDR2: SEHNR and FQNEAQ (reference sequence). The CDR3 is 14 residues long. The junction had 10 bases not matched to a gene; V was cut back by 8 bases and J by 6 bases. This CDR3 reads CASGGMTGGFEQYF. CDR3 bases: TGTGCCAGCGGGGGGATGACAGGGGGCTTCGAGCAGTACTTC.